The 22 T cell receptor beta chains below come from one sample, sequenced in a study of blood T cells in healthy people across ages. For the second PCR, which ran for 7 to 11 cycles, a sample-barcoded 5' primer and a J-beta primer mix were used. TCRdb reanalysed the 5' RACE reads using MiXCR and keeps one entry per CDR3 protein. Seen here are about 840,000 distinct CDR3 sequences, around 29% observed once, and the top ten hold roughly 10%. These data were also filed under a second study, of T cells of mothers and their children.

The sequenced sample consisted of blood. The source is a woman in her thirties or forties in good health.

This clonotype was seen more than once but under ten times. The chain combines TRBV29-1 with TRBJ1-1; 9 bases map to TRBD1. CDR1 and CDR2 from the germline V gene are SQVTM and ANQGSEA. The CDR3 totals 11 residues. V lost 6 bases to trimming and J lost 5 bases; unmatched junction nucleotides: 1. The CDR3 DNA reads TGCAGCGTGGGACAGGGAACTGAAGCTTTCTTT. It is translated as CSVGQGTEAFF.

The rearrangement joins TRBV12-3 or TRBV12-4 to TRBJ2-4, with TRBD1 matching over 9 bases. The J segment lost 9 bases and the V segment lost 6 bases, leaving 12 bases of the junction unmatched. The CDR3 runs 15 residues. This CDR3 reads CASSRTGTGQSIQYF. The CDR3 bases are TGTGCCAGCAGCCGTACCGGGACAGGGCAAAGCATTCAGTACTTC.

The chain employs TRBV15 and TRBJ2-5; a possible D gene is TRBD2 (5 bases). Trimming took off 1 base at V and 4 bases at J, with 16 bases between the two ends. The CDR3 loop spans 16 amino acids. Looked up from germline, CDR1 is LNHNV and CDR2 is YYDKDF (reference sequence). DNA of the CDR3: TGTGCCACCAGCAGAGGCGAGCTAGCCGAAGGAGAGACCCAGTACTTC. Its protein is CATSRGELAEGETQYF.

This clonotype was observed at least ten times. A read error may produce the germline difference seen at one junction end. The chain uses TRBV5-1 and TRBJ2-1; D unresolved. This CDR3 is 13 amino acids long. Germline V gene data show CDR1 as SGHRS and CDR2 as YFSETQ. The DNA for the CDR3 is TGTGCCAGCAGCTTAAGCTCCTACAATGAGCAGTTCTTC. Amino acids: CASSLSSYNEQFF.

This clonotype was seen repeatedly, ten times or more. V is TRBV6-5 and J is TRBJ2-5; D not certain. CDR3 length: 14 amino acids. The V gene lost 2 bases and the J gene lost 2 bases, with 9 bases spanning the gap. CDR1 is MNHEY and CDR2 is SVGAGI in the germline V gene. Here the CDR3 DNA reads TGTGCCAGCAGTTACACCCTAAGACAAGAGACCCAGTACTTC. Residues: CASSYTLRQETQYF.

This clonotype was counted many times. J is TRBJ2-3 and V is TRBV25-1, with 11 bases identical to TRBD1. Germline values: CDR1 MGHDK, CDR2 SYGVNS. This CDR3 has 16 residues. The trim removed 5 bases at V and 6 bases at J, leaving 10 bases unmatched. CDR3 nucleotides: TGTGCCAGCAGTACTTATCGGGACAGGGGGACGGATACGCAGTATTTT. Residues: CASSTYRDRGTDTQYF.

In the case of this clonotype: A much larger clone differs from this one at a single base, so this may be a read error. This chain links TRBV2 with TRBJ2-7; 13 nucleotides line up with TRBD2. CDR3 size: 14 residues. The germline CDR1 and CDR2 sequences are SNHLY and FYNNEI. DNA for the CDR3: TGTACCAGCAAAGGGGGACTAGCGGGGTTCGAGCAGTACTTC. Translating it yields CTSKGGLAGFEQYF.

This clonotype has at least ten counts. The chain uses TRBV18 and TRBJ2-7, with D perhaps TRBD2 (6 bases). This CDR3 contains 14 residues. Per the germline V gene, CDR1 is KGHSH and CDR2 is LQKENI. Trimming took off 5 bases at V and 0 bases at J, with 11 bases between the two ends. CDR3 amino acids: CASSKTGGSYEQYF. CDR3 DNA sequence: TGTGCCAGCTCAAAAACCGGGGGCTCCTACGAGCAGTACTTC.

The sample holds a few counts of this clonotype. The chain joins TRBV4-2 to TRBJ1-1; D is unclear. CDR1 LGHNA and CDR2 YNFKEQ come from the germline V gene. Deletions cut 4 bases from V and 0 bases from J, with 18 bases between. The CDR3 sequence is 17 residues long. The CDR3 spells CASSPSRWLNMNTEAFF. The CDR3 coding sequence is TGTGCCAGCAGCCCCTCACGGTGGCTCAACATGAACACTGAAGCTTTCTTT.

The CDR3 sequence: CASSLTASGGYNEQFF. The CDR3 DNA reads TGCGCCAGCAGCTTAACGGCTAGCGGGGGGTACAATGAGCAGTTCTTC. This sequence joins TRBV5-1 and TRBJ2-1; 11 bases match TRBD2. With V trimmed by 2 bases and J by 4 bases, 5 bases remained unmatched. The CDR3 is 16 amino acids. CDR1 and CDR2 from the germline V gene are SGHRS and YFSETQ.

The table lists this clonotype with many counts. This sequence joins TRBV6-2 or TRBV6-3 and TRBJ1-2; D gene unclear. The CDR3 is 18 residues long. Germline values: CDR1 MNHEY, CDR2 SVGEGT. V gave up 0 bases and J gave up 2 bases, with 19 bases separating them. CDR3 coding DNA: TGTGCCAGCAGTTACTCAATATTCTTCCGGGAGATAAACTATGGCTACACCTTC. Residues: CASSYSIFFREINYGYTF.

The CDR3 here is CASSYPPTEAFF. CDR3 DNA sequence: TGTGCCAGCAGTTACCCGCCTACCGAGGCTTTCTTT. This chain connects TRBV28 to TRBJ1-1; D unresolved. CDR1 and CDR2 from the germline V gene are MDHEN and SYDVKM. Trimming left V 4 bases short and J 11 bases short, with 14 bases between. CDR3 length: 12 amino acids.

The chain recombines TRBV6-6 with TRBJ2-2; 8 nucleotides agree with TRBD1. Germline-derived CDR1 and CDR2 are MNHNY and SVGAGI (reference sequence). CDR3 size: 16 residues. Germline trimming cut 6 bases from V and 1 base from J; bases unmatched to any gene: 7. DNA for the CDR3: TGTGCCAGCAGGCCCTCAGGACAGGGGAACACCGGGGAGCTGTTTTTT. It specifies CASRPSGQGNTGELFF.

This clonotype was recorded a few times. The V and J genes are TRBV5-1 and TRBJ2-3; D uncertain. The CDR3 runs 15 residues. Germline lookup yields CDR1 SGHRS and CDR2 YFSETQ. With 3 bases removed from V and 3 bases from J, the gap between germline ends came to 14 bases. DNA of the CDR3: TGCGCCAGCAGCTCCTACCGGTCCATTACAGATACGCAGTATTTT. This codes for CASSSYRSITDTQYF.

V and J are TRBV7-2 and TRBJ2-5, with D possibly being TRBD1 or TRBD2 (6 bases each). The CDR3 is made up of 14 amino acids. Trimming took off 5 bases at V and 11 bases at J, with 21 bases between the two ends. Germline assignment: CDR1 SGHTA and CDR2 FQGNSA. Here the CDR3 DNA reads TGTGCCAGCAGCCCGGGGGCAGGGCCCTATGAGCAGTACTTC. It codes for CASSPGAGPYEQYF.

A note on this clonotype: A much larger clone differs from this one at a single base, so this may be a read error. The CDR3 region is CVSSSPVAGNYNEQFF. CDR3 bases: TGTGTCAGCAGTTCGCCGGTAGCGGGAAACTACAATGAGCAGTTCTTC. The chain carries TRBV28 and TRBJ2-1; 8 positions match TRBD2. This CDR3 spans 16 amino acids. The V gene's germline CDR1 is MDHEN and CDR2 SYDVKM.

Concerning this clonotype itself: It may be a read error: a sequence one base away is much more abundant. The J gene is TRBJ2-1, the V gene TRBV7-6; no definite D call. This CDR3 has 15 residues. CDR1 and CDR2 from the germline V gene are SGHVS and FNYEAQ. The CDR3, as DNA: TGTGCCGGCAGCTTCTCCGTTAGCTTTCAGAATGAGCAGTTCTTC. Protein product: CAGSFSVSFQNEQFF.

This clonotype has a count of ten or more. The junction differs from germline at one of its ends, possibly a read error. The rearrangement links TRBV5-1 to TRBJ2-5; 10 bases map to TRBD2. The CDR3 totals 14 residues. The V gene's germline CDR1 is SGHRS and CDR2 YFSETQ. DNA for the CDR3: TGTGCCAGCAGCGTAGGACTAGCGGAAGAGACCCAGTACTTC. Encoded protein: CASSVGLAEETQYF.

The chain combines TRBV5-1 with TRBJ2-1, with 8 bases matching TRBD2. CDR3 length: 15 amino acids. The V and J ends lost 0 bases and 14 bases, in that order; junction bases with no gene match: 13. Germline V gives CDR1 SGHRS, CDR2 YFSETQ. CDR3 sequence: CASSLGLAGPSHEFF. CDR3 nucleotide sequence: TGCGCCAGCAGCTTGGGTTTAGCGGGGCCTTCCCACGAGTTCTTC.

This clonotype was found a few times. This chain uses TRBV5-1 with TRBJ2-2, with a tentative D call TRBD1 (5 bases). The CDR3 has 13 amino acids. Trimming shortened V by 5 bases and J by 3 bases, and 8 bases separated the two germline ends. Per the germline V gene, CDR1 is SGHRS and CDR2 is YFSETQ. For the CDR3, the DNA is TGCGCCAGCAGAGCACAGGACACCGGGGAGCTGTTTTTT. Protein: CASRAQDTGELFF.

In its sample, this clonotype was seen many times. The CDR3 is CASSQESLAVYNEQFF. As DNA, the CDR3 is TGTGCCAGCAGCCAAGAGAGCTTAGCGGTCTACAATGAGCAGTTCTTC. The V gene is TRBV4-2, the J gene TRBJ2-1, with TRBD2 as a possible D gene (6 bases). This CDR3 has 16 amino acids. V dropped 0 bases and J dropped 3 bases, with 12 bases sitting between them. The germline gives CDR1 LGHNA, CDR2 YNFKEQ.

CDR3 protein: CASSEAQTQETQYF. DNA for the CDR3: TGTGCCAGCAGTGAAGCACAGACGCAAGAGACCCAGTACTTC. This chain links TRBV2 with TRBJ2-5, with D uncertain. Trimming removed 0 bases from V and 2 bases from J, with 7 bases in between. The CDR3 consists of 14 residues. Germline values: CDR1 SNHLY, CDR2 FYNNEI.